The following is a T cell receptor (beta chain) sequence with its context. The target of this receptor is not known. Nothing much larger sits one base from this clone, and base qualities are not available. The data derive from a study of cytomegalovirus exposure and HLA in healthy donors (dated by TCRdb to the late 2010s). In the study overall: An earlier analysis of 550 to 700 of the donors reported about 250 Gb of sequence data and 117 million unique TCR beta sequences from some 180 million T cells. An early release that covered about 600 HLA-typed donors contained about 290 gigabases of sequencing data and tens of millions of unique TCR sequences. Among the approximately 420 genotyped donors, under 90% belonged to the genetic ancestry cluster associated with self-reported Caucasian donors. The study aimed to test whether signatures of past pathogen exposure could be identified by cataloging public T cell receptors. Using immunosequencing, the study profiled T cell repertoires from about 650 subjects and related those repertoires to cytomegalovirus serostatus. Along with the roughly 670-subject first cohort, a separate validation cohort of over a hundred different subjects was used. To predict cytomegalovirus infection status, the study combined high-throughput TCR immunosequencing, statistical association of individual TCRs with disease status, and machine learning. To study patterns of TCR occurrence, a later analysis re-analyzed previously published TCR beta repertoires from 500 to 850 donors and added high-resolution HLA genotyping. Rather than drawing on any new phenotypic data, the later analysis identified candidate immune exposures from TCR beta sequences and the way those sequences occurred across donors. An earlier analysis of fewer than 700 of the donors applied high-throughput TCR beta sequencing to assess whether each TCR beta V gene segment acted as functional or pseudogenic. Donor age, sex, ethnicity and CMV serostatus were collected together with the repertoire data. A later genetic analysis used genome-wide SNP genotypes for about 60% of the roughly 670 donors, treating that subset as a discovery cohort. Every discovery cohort repertoire had been produced on one sequencing platform. Both class I and class II loci were covered by HLA typing, at four-digit resolution. The number of typed donors differed by locus: about 620-640 for A, B, C, DRB1 and DQB1; approximately 530 for DQA1; 600 to 610 for DPA1; and roughly 490 for DPB1. Five DR-DQ haplotypes were handled as single units for association and clustering because linkage in the cohort was strong. On average, around 200,000 unique TCR beta nucleotide sequences were sequenced per donor among a few hundred genotyped donors of the cohort, with approximately 18% of those sequences being non-productive.

The library was generated by the immunoSEQ multiplex PCR assay. A mixture of 60 forward primers for TCR Vbeta segments and 13 reverse primers for TCR Jbeta segments was used in the multiplex PCR. Amplification of the CDR3 region of rearranged TCR beta genes was performed with a multiplex PCR assay on genomic DNA. Amplified TCR beta libraries were sequenced as 87-base-pair reads on the Illumina HiSeq System. Per the original workflow: A later analysis counted tens of millions of unique TCR beta chains across the 500 to 850 repertoires, and around 9.9 million of these chains were shared by at least two donors. A nearest-neighbor algorithm error-corrected the raw reads and collapsed the reads into unique sequences, merging closely related sequences to remove PCR and sequencing errors. CDR3 sequences were aligned to IMGT reference sequences to assign V, D and J gene segments. For a sequence to be retained, at least a six-nucleotide match to both a V gene segment and a J gene segment was required. Rearrangements were called productive when the CDR3 lacked stop codons and stayed in frame with V and J; all others were non-productive. CDR3 was defined according to IMGT convention as the region running from the second conserved V-encoded cysteine to the conserved J-encoded phenylalanine. The earlier analysis of 500 to 750 of the donors excluded any sequence lacking an unambiguous match to a single V gene segment. In an earlier analysis of roughly 600 of the donors, a V segment was called functional when productive rearrangements were above 56.7%, and segregating when the standard deviation between donors exceeded 5%. A statistical classification framework was developed to diagnose cytomegalovirus status using the catalog of TCR beta chain sequences. A later analysis assigned V and J genes by comparing TCR nucleotide sequences with IMGT/GENE-DB human TR gene sequences. The TCRdist pipeline was used in a later analysis to assign CDR3 sequences and most-parsimonious VDJ recombination scenarios. A later analysis defined each TCR beta chain by its CDR3 amino acid sequence plus V-gene family, and excluded reads lacking a unique V-gene family. As a way to deal with suspected cross-contamination and a sequencing artifact, a later analysis dropped 450 to 700 nucleotide sequences that were highly shared and had low generation probability. A later analysis calculated a clonal expansion index for each public chain from normalized within-repertoire ranks of inferred template counts. Generation probabilities in a later analysis came from a VDJ recombination model fitted to out-of-frame rearrangements, and those results were checked against IGoR. Hypergeometric tests were used in a later analysis to score TCR-TCR, TCR-HLA and TCR-CMV co-occurrence, with a repertoire-size bias correction applied to the TCR pairs. False discovery rates were estimated in a later analysis by permuting HLA or CMV assignments 20 times. In a later analysis, co-occurring TCRs were grouped using DBSCAN, and TCRdist sequence similarity was added for clustering within HLA-allele-positive subsets. For co-occurrence clustering, repertoires with fewer than 30,000 or more than 120,000 public chains were excluded, along with about five repertoires with anomalous nucleotide sharing. Sourced from immuneACCESS, this table was stored by TCRdb with only in-frame sequences that have V and J called. A share of the clones is absent; for the studies checked, an unresolved V gene accounts for under half, and the remainder has no known explanation. The DNA was the basis for D and trimming; V, J and clone size are from that table. The sample yields more than 95,000 clones; 78% were counted once. The top ten clonotypes cover roughly 1.7% of the sample.

The CDR3 runs 11 amino acids, cysteine and phenylalanine included. The only DNA kept is the CDR3, 33 bases in frame from the first base. Via the germline V gene, CDR1 is MNHEY and CDR2 SVGAGI. A distance of 9 bases separates the germline ends of V and J, which lose 10 bases and 2 bases respectively. In total, approximately 690 healthy bone marrow donors made up the cohort. Cohort members were all nominally healthy when sampled, although unrecorded immune exposures were likely present. The donor was CMV seronegative and was included in the group of a few hundred seronegative cohort members. A peripheral blood sample was collected from each donor, and TCR beta sequencing was performed on peripheral blood mononuclear cells. The Qiagen DNeasy Blood Extraction Kit was used to extract genomic DNA from the blood cell samples. Study-level results and caveats: Because HLA typing was missing for some donors at each locus, association tests included only the typed subset. A total of fewer than 200 TCR beta chains were listed by the study as associated with cytomegalovirus. In a later analysis, the rate of TCR association differed among HLA loci, with DRB1 alleles having the most associated TCRs and HLA-C alleles having the fewest. A later analysis found that HLA-associated TCR beta chains were more clonally expanded and had lower generation probabilities than equally common non-associated chains. An earlier analysis of approximately 590 of the donors showed that most TCR beta V segments appeared in productive rearrangements either about 87% or about 30% of the time, which broadly matched IMGT annotations. According to a later genetic analysis, donors in an Asian-associated ancestry cluster had fewer N-insertions in productive TCRs than the approximately 700-donor mean. Presence/absence analyses assumed roughly uniform sequencing depth across donors, an assumption that may not hold. In vitro tests confirmed that a few of the cytomegalovirus-associated TCR beta chains recognize cytomegalovirus antigens. Correlated functional status among segregating V segments might reflect linkage disequilibrium, but an unknown experimental factor could not be ruled out. The classifier was reported to diagnose cytomegalovirus status with high specificity and sensitivity in both the original cohort and the validation cohort. In a later genetic analysis, a missense DCLRE1C variant was associated with V-gene and J-gene trimming of TCR beta chains, and the association was replicated in an independent cohort. When HLA alleles, especially DR and DQ, strongly co-occurred, TCR associations were difficult to assign to individual alleles. The only immune exposure information available for the cohort was CMV serostatus. Some IMGT-functional V segments, including TRBV6-2 and TRBV6-3, could not be told apart with the 87-base-pair reads, so those segments were excluded. Specific HLA alleles were associated with 18,000 or so TCR beta sequences at a false discovery rate of 0.05 in a later analysis. Most TCR sequences were observed very rarely across donors, whereas some public TCRs were present in many individuals. Most CMV-associated TCR beta chains appeared to be HLA-restricted in a later analysis, and the HLA associations seemed to be driven largely by CMV exposure. Approximately 16 rarely observed V segments, including chromosome 9 orphons, were excluded from the earlier analysis of some 590 of the donors because counts were too low. Several of the top co-occurrence clusters appeared to be linked to parvovirus B19, influenza, CMV and Epstein-Barr virus, according to a later analysis. A group of highly shared sequence variants was considered likely to be a technical artifact of the sequencing pipeline. The authors suggested that the approach could potentially be generalized to other disease states and immunological phenotypes. Only TCR beta chains were sequenced in this cohort, and the absence of alpha or paired-chain data limited detectable features. A further reported finding was that TCR beta sequences accurately predicted the HLA-A and HLA-B alleles for most subjects in the first cohort.

Sample: PBMCs. The rearranged chain carries TRBV6-5 and TRBJ2-7, with no D gene named confidently. The sequence derives from a middle-aged woman in good health and CMV-seronegative. In nucleotides, the sequence is TGTGCCACCTCCCGGGCCTACGAGCAGTACTTC. Its amino acids are CATSRAYEQYF.